This is a list of T cell receptor beta chains from one sample in a study of T cells after yellow fever vaccination. TCRdb ran MiXCR on the 5' RACE reads and lists one entry per CDR3 protein. Of 25,000 to 35,000 distinct CDR3 sequences listed, about 5% are singletons. The sequences come from CD8+ T cells sorted from PBMCs, collected 10 days after the yellow fever booster vaccination. Source of these receptors: a man aged 25-45 years who received the YFV17D yellow fever vaccine. The CDR3 runs from the conserved cysteine through the conserved F or W. The order of the fields is J gene, clone size, D gene, V gene, CDR3 DNA, CDR3 protein. A D gene is named only where the DNA matches it firmly. Not every row has a clone size; where given, it reads once, few, many or a size class.

TRBJ2-7,many,TRBD1,TRBV10-3,TGTGCCATCAGTGAGTTAGCGGACAGGGCTCACGAGCAGTACTTC,CAISELADRAHEQYF
TRBJ2-3,many,.,TRBV4-1,TGCGCCAGCAGCCAAGAGGCAGATACGCAGTATTTT,CASSQEADTQYF
TRBJ2-2,many,.,TRBV11-2,TGTGCCAGCAGCTTAGGAATAGCCCGAGCCGGCGGGGAGCTGTTTTTT,CASSLGIARAGGELFF
TRBJ1-2,many,.,TRBV25-1,TGTGCCAGCAGTGAACAAGGGGCGCTTGTTTATGGCTACACCTTC,CASSEQGALVYGYTF
TRBJ2-1,many,TRBD2,TRBV9,TGTGCCAGCAGCTCTAGCATCTCTAGCGGGGGGAGCTCCTACAATGAGCAGTTCTTC,CASSSSISSGGSSYNEQFF
TRBJ2-3,many,TRBD1,TRBV6-5,TGTGCCAGCAGTTTAGACACAGGGGACGCAGATACGCAGTATTTT,CASSLDTGDADTQYF
TRBJ2-7,many,.,TRBV18,TGTGCCAGCTCCTCCGGACAGTCCCTCGAGCAGTACTTC,CASSSGQSLEQYF
TRBJ2-3,.,.,TRBV19,TGTGCCAGTAGTATAGAAGGTTTATTGGTCCAGGCTCGGGATACGCAGTATTTT,CASSIEGLLVQARDTQYF
TRBJ2-7,many,.,TRBV7-2,TGTGCCAGCAGCTTAGCGGCCACCTACGAGCAGTACTTC,CASSLAATYEQYF
TRBJ2-1,many,TRBD1,TRBV28,TGTGCCAGCAGTGGAACCCTCCCCGACAGGGGGATATCCTACAATGAGCAGTTCTTC,CASSGTLPDRGISYNEQFF
TRBJ2-7,many,.,TRBV5-1,TGCGCCAGCAGCGAGGCCGGGAGCACCTACGAGCAGTACTTC,CASSEAGSTYEQYF
TRBJ2-7,many,.,TRBV5-4,TGTGCCAGCAGCTCCGGTGGGGAGCAGTACTTC,CASSSGGEQYF
TRBJ2-3,many,.,TRBV12-3/TRBV12-4,TGTGCCAGCAGTAACACCATTACTAGCACAGATACGCAGTATTTT,CASSNTITSTDTQYF
TRBJ2-1,many,.,TRBV19,TGTGCCAGTAGACCGGACAGCAATGAGCAGTTCTTC,CASRPDSNEQFF
TRBJ2-2,many,.,TRBV20-1,TGCAGTGCTAGTGGGCTGTCAAGGGGAGACACCGGGGAGCTGTTTTTT,CSASGLSRGDTGELFF
TRBJ1-1,many,.,TRBV7-9,TGTGCCAGCAGCTATCCTGACAGGACCAACACTGAAGCTTTCTTT,CASSYPDRTNTEAFF
TRBJ2-3,many,TRBD1,TRBV4-2,TGTGCCAGCAGCCAAGATCAGGGGGGCACAGATACGCAGTATTTT,CASSQDQGGTDTQYF
TRBJ2-7,many,.,TRBV7-9,TGTGCCAGCAGCATCGGATCGCACTGGGAGCAGTACTTC,CASSIGSHWEQYF
TRBJ2-7,many,.,TRBV27,TGTGCCAGCAGTTTAAGGGGTTCCCACGAGCAGTACTTC,CASSLRGSHEQYF
TRBJ2-7,many,.,TRBV7-6,TGTGCCAGCAGCGACTTTTTCGAGCAGTACTTC,CASSDFFEQYF
TRBJ2-7,many,.,TRBV9,TGTGCCAGCAGCCCTACACTGGGAGTCCCCTACGAGCAGTACTTC,CASSPTLGVPYEQYF
TRBJ2-7,many,TRBD2,TRBV7-9,TGTGCCAGCAGCTCGGGACTAGCGGGAAACGAGCAGTACTTC,CASSSGLAGNEQYF
TRBJ2-5,few,.,TRBV29-1,TGCAGCGTTGCCACGGAAGAGACCCAGTACTTC,CSVATEETQYF
TRBJ2-1,many,.,TRBV5-6,TGTGCCAGCAGCTTGTTTTTAGGGAATCCTGAGCAGTTCTTC,CASSLFLGNPEQFF
TRBJ2-7,many,TRBD2,TRBV6-1,TGTGCCAGCAGCGACGGGGGGGCCACCTCAGACTACGAGCAGTACTTC,CASSDGGATSDYEQYF
TRBJ2-7,many,.,TRBV12-3/TRBV12-4,TGTGCCAGCAGTCCCCCAATAGGCTACGAGCAGTACTTC,CASSPPIGYEQYF
TRBJ2-5,few,TRBD2,TRBV12-3/TRBV12-4,TGTGCCAGCGTCCGGGGGGGACTAGCGGGAGAGGAGGAGACCCAGTACTTC,CASVRGGLAGEEETQYF
TRBJ2-7,many,.,TRBV29-1,TGCAGCGTTGTCAGGGAACAGGGATCATCCTACGAGCAGTACTTC,CSVVREQGSSYEQYF
TRBJ2-1,many,.,TRBV10-1,TGCGCCAGGGTTCATGGCCCCGAGGAGGAGCAGTTCTTC,CARVHGPEEEQFF
TRBJ1-5,many,.,TRBV7-9,TGTGCCAGCAGCTTAGGGGGGGGCAATCAGCCCCAGCATTTT,CASSLGGGNQPQHF
TRBJ2-7,many,TRBD1,TRBV20-1,TGCAGTGCTTTCCCGACCGGGACAGGAGCCTACGAGCAGTACTTC,CSAFPTGTGAYEQYF
TRBJ2-5,many,.,TRBV27,TGTGCCAGCAGTCCCCAAAGCGCAGGGCGGGAGACCCAGTACTTC,CASSPQSAGRETQYF
TRBJ2-5,many,.,TRBV28,TGTGCCAGCAGTCCTAAACAGGGCATTCGTGAGACCCAGTACTTC,CASSPKQGIRETQYF
TRBJ2-3,many,TRBD2,TRBV6-1,TGTGCCAGCAGTGAAAGGCTAGCGGGGGATACAGATACGCAGTATTTT,CASSERLAGDTDTQYF
TRBJ2-7,many,TRBD2,TRBV5-5,TGTGCCAGCAGCTTGGGACTAGCTCTTGGGGAGCAGTACTTC,CASSLGLALGEQYF
TRBJ2-3,many,.,TRBV5-1,TGCGCCAGCAGCTTGGTTACGGGAAGGGCAGATACGCAGTATTTT,CASSLVTGRADTQYF
TRBJ1-4,many,.,TRBV19,TGTGCCAGTAGTGCGCAACAGGGAGCAGAGGAAAAACTGTTTTTT,CASSAQQGAEEKLFF
TRBJ2-3,many,.,TRBV29-1,TGCAGCGTTGAAGATCTTCGGGGCACAGATACGCAGTATTTT,CSVEDLRGTDTQYF
TRBJ2-1,many,TRBD2,TRBV7-9,TGTGCCAGCAGCCTAAGTAAGCGGGAGGGCCTCTATGAGCAGTTCTTC,CASSLSKREGLYEQFF
TRBJ1-4,many,TRBD1,TRBV7-8,TGTGCCAGCAGCACGGGGGACAGGTCTGAAAAACTGTTTTTT,CASSTGDRSEKLFF
TRBJ2-2,many,.,TRBV20-1,TGCAGTCCCTTAAGCCAAAACACCGGGGAGCTGTTTTTT,CSPLSQNTGELFF
TRBJ2-3,many,TRBD1,TRBV4-1,TGCGCCAGCAGCCATGACAGGGTGGATACGCAGTATTTT,CASSHDRVDTQYF
TRBJ1-1,many,.,TRBV7-2,TGTGCCAGCAGCTTCCGTACCGTGAACACTGAAGCTTTCTTT,CASSFRTVNTEAFF
TRBJ2-5,many,.,TRBV18,TGTGCCAGCTCACCGGTAGCAGGAGAGACCCAGTACTTC,CASSPVAGETQYF
TRBJ2-7,many,TRBD1,TRBV29-1,TGCAGCGCCGGACAGGGGTACGAGCAGTACTTC,CSAGQGYEQYF
TRBJ1-1,many,TRBD1,TRBV4-3,TGCGCCAGCAGCCAAGGGTCAGGGGGCTTGAACACTGAAGCTTTCTTT,CASSQGSGGLNTEAFF
TRBJ2-7,many,TRBD2,TRBV5-4,TGTGCCAGCAGCTTGGAGCGGGAGGTCTCCTACGAGCAGTACTTC,CASSLEREVSYEQYF
TRBJ2-3,many,.,TRBV11-2,TGTGCCAGCAGCTTACTACCCTCAGGCGGGGAAAGATTGAATACGCAGTATTTT,CASSLLPSGGERLNTQYF
TRBJ2-5,many,TRBD1,TRBV4-3,TGCGCCAGCAGCCAAGAGGGACAGGGGTGGGGGCAAGAGACCCAGTACTTC,CASSQEGQGWGQETQYF
TRBJ2-3,many,.,TRBV20-1,TGCAGTGCAAACGTCCATAGCACAGATACGCAGTATTTT,CSANVHSTDTQYF
TRBJ2-5,many,TRBD1,TRBV28,TGTGCCAGCAGTTTATCGGGACAGGGGACCCAAGAGACCCAGTACTTC,CASSLSGQGTQETQYF
TRBJ1-4,many,.,TRBV9,TGTGCCAGCAGCGTGGGGGCCTCTAATGAAAAACTGTTTTTT,CASSVGASNEKLFF
TRBJ2-6,many,.,TRBV7-2,TGTGCCAGCAGATCTGGGGCCAACGTCCTGACTTTC,CASRSGANVLTF
TRBJ2-5,many,TRBD1,TRBV5-1,TGCGCCAGCAGCCAAGGACAGGGCAGCCAAGAGACCCAGTACTTC,CASSQGQGSQETQYF
TRBJ1-3,few,.,TRBV6-5,TGTGCCAGCAGTGGGGGCGTCGGCCAGCGGGATGGCACCATATATTTT,CASSGGVGQRDGTIYF